This T cell receptor (beta chain) was sequenced in a study of CD8+CD57+ T cells in acquired aplastic anemia. As for the study in general: The sorted CD4+ and CD8+ cells yielded an average around 3 ug of DNA.

CDR3 length: 17 residues. Germline V gene sequence: CDR1 LGHNA, CDR2 YNFKEQ. V shed 4 bases, J shed 3 bases, and the junction held 11 bases outside the gene matches. Patients selected for sequencing had displayed CD8+CD57+ cell expansion by flow cytometry. Patients, without exception, had severe acquired aplastic anemia. Patients had received no therapy at the time of blood sampling. Genomic DNA acted as the template from which TCR beta VDJ combination and CDR3 sequence profiling were carried out. In TCRdb, the reads were re-called with MiXCR into one record per CDR3 protein. The sample lists 450,000 to 600,000 distinct CDR3 sequences; about a third were seen once. This clonotype was counted a few times. Its antigen is as yet unknown. The study's findings and limits: The same twenty-nine CD8+ CDR3 sequences occurred in patients and in controls.

The chain recombines TRBV4-2 with TRBJ1-4, with TRBD1 identical over 7 bases. This TCR came from a human donor with aplastic anemia. Sequencing input: sorted CD4+, CD8+, or CD8+CD57+ T cells (not recorded which) from PBMCs. The CDR3 bases are TGTGCCAGCAGCCTGCGGACAGGAAGTCTGGCTAATGAAAAACTGTTTTTT. Its translation is CASSLRTGSLANEKLFF.